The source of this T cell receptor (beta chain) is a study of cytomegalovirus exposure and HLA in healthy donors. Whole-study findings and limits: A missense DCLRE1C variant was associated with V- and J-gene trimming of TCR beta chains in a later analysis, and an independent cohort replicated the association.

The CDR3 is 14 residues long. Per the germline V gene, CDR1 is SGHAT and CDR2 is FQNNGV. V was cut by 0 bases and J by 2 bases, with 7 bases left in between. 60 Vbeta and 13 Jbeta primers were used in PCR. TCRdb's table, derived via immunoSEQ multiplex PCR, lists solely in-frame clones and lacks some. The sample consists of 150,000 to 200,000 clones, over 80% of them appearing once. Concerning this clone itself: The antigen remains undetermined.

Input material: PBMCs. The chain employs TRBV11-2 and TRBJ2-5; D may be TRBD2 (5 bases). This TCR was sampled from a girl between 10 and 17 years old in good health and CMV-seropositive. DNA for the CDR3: TGTGCCAGCAGCTTAGATCGGGGACAAGAGACCCAGTACTTC. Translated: CASSLDRGQETQYF.